This T cell receptor beta chain is from a study of T cell responses to AZD1222 COVID-19 vaccine. General study findings and limits: Spike-specific TCR breadth and depth went up after people got two AZD1222 doses. The donor group comprised mostly white British people and more females; the analysis possibly underestimated clonal diversity.

The repertoire was sequenced with immunoSEQ multiplex PCR; TCRdb's copy has only in-frame clones and lacks some. The sample has roughly 80,000 clones, nearly 90% seen once; the top ten hold approximately 5.4%. Points on this clone: What it binds is unknown.

CDR3 length: 12 residues. With 6 bases removed from V and 1 base from J, the gap between germline ends came to 7 bases. In germline, CDR1 is SGHKS, CDR2 YYEKEE (reference sequence). The TCR was taken from an adult in good health. The rearrangement uses TRBV5-5 and TRBJ1-1; D perhaps matches TRBD1 (5 bases). This sample comprised peripheral blood, obtained on day 0 of MenACWY control vaccination. CDR3 in DNA: TGTGCCAGCATCAGGGCGAACACTGAAGCTTTCTTT. Translation: CASIRANTEAFF.